This T cell receptor beta chain appears in the sequencing data of a study of blood T cell repertoires in COVID-19. Study context: The United States, Italy and Spain supplied acute and convalescent COVID-19 samples.

Per the original methods: The authors estimated nucleated cell counts from reference gene primer amplification. Clones were read by immunoSEQ multiplex PCR, and TCRdb kept only the in-frame ones, dropping some. The D gene and trimming were derived from the DNA, and the V and J assignments and clone size from that table. The table has around 250,000 clones, just under 85% seen once. The cohort comprised adults aged roughly 18 to 95 years residing in around 25 US areas. All recovered Cohort 3 donors got two negative PCRs, got clearance, or saw symptom resolution. V lost 0 bases and J lost 4; bases outside the gene matches: 8. This CDR3 is 16 amino acids long. The germline CDR1 and CDR2 sequences are SQVTM and ANQGSEA.

J is TRBJ2-1 and V is TRBV29-1, with TRBD1 matching over 8 bases. The clonotype was recovered from a man aged 35 to 55 who had recovered from COVID-19. Sample: PBMCs or T cells enriched from blood (not recorded which). As DNA, the CDR3 is TGCAGCGTTGAAGATCTAGGGACAGGACCATACAATGAGCAGTTCTTC. Translated, it gives CSVEDLGTGPYNEQFF.